The clone carrying this T cell receptor beta chain has ten or more counts. Its antigen is currently unknown. The data are from a study of T cells in Graves' hyperthyroidism and ophthalmopathy. Study-level background: At initial diagnosis, before any treatment had begun, peripheral blood was obtained.

From RNA transcripts, TCR beta CDR3 regions were amplified. In the first-round RT-PCR of the TCR CDR3, the HTBI primer set was used. From the multiplex PCR reads, TCRdb called clonotypes with MiXCR, one entry per CDR3 protein. The table includes under 350,000 distinct CDR3 sequences, roughly 18% detected once. Per germline, CDR1 DFQATT and CDR2 SNEGSKA (reference sequence). This CDR3 spans 16 amino acids. Trimming removed 3 bases at V and 0 bases at J, with 15 bases between. Over 18 months, lack of ophthalmopathy progression marked Graves' hyperthyroidism as stable. In making diagnoses, clinical symptoms, serum thyroxine and TRAb, thyroid ultrasound and orbital computed tomography were all used. Findings and caveats of the study: Among clonotypes expanded in thyroid above 0.001, most were also found in blood.

The sample comprised blood. The chain employs TRBV20-1 and TRBJ2-4, with D unclear. The clonotype was recovered from a woman aged 45 to 65 with Graves' hyperthyroidism. The CDR3 DNA is TGCAGTGCTAGTTTTCGCGGTGACTTAGCCAAAAACATTCAGTACTTC. This translates into CSASFRGDLAKNIQYF.